The 29 T cell receptor beta chains below were found in one sample sequenced in a study of blood T cell repertoires in COVID-19. The assay was immunoSEQ multiplex PCR, and TCRdb's table has in-frame clones only and misses some. The data hold hundreds of thousands of clones, with approximately 90% observed a single time. Sequenced sample: peripheral blood. These receptors were obtained from a woman aged 18-29 years with acute or convalescent COVID-19.

The chain employs TRBV24-1 and TRBJ1-2; D unclear. This CDR3 is 12 amino acids long. V dropped 9 bases and J dropped 0 bases, with 7 bases sitting between them. Looked up from germline, CDR1 is KGHDR and CDR2 is SFDVKD. CDR3 coding DNA: TGTGCCACCGAGGGTGCTAACTATGGCTACACCTTC. This translates into CATEGANYGYTF.

This chain connects TRBV2 to TRBJ1-5, with D possibly being TRBD1 (6 bases). The germline V gene encodes CDR1 SNHLY and CDR2 FYNNEI. The CDR3 sequence is 14 residues long. Trimming pared 3 bases from V and 4 bases from J, leaving 10 bases between. The CDR3: CASSEWTVNQPQHF. CDR3 DNA: TGTGCCAGCAGTGAGTGGACAGTAAATCAGCCCCAGCATTTT.

The chain recombines TRBV28 with TRBJ2-3; TRBD2 matches 9 bases. V shed 3 bases and J 9 bases; nucleotides not matched to a gene: 13. The germline gives CDR1 MDHEN, CDR2 SYDVKM. This CDR3 is built from 16 residues. Here the CDR3 reads CASSFVCGGAMWTQYF. In nucleotides, the CDR3 is TGTGCCAGCAGTTTCGTTTGCGGGGGGGCGATGTGGACGCAGTATTTT. The variable domain in full, with the rest retrieved from reference TRBV28 and TRBJ2-3, is DVKVTQSSRYLVKRTGEKVFLECVQDMDHENMFWYRQDPGLGLRLIYFSYDVKMKEKGDIPEGYSVSREKKERFSLILESASTNQTSMYLCASSFVCGGAMWTQYFGPGTRLTVL.

The rearrangement joins TRBV4-1 to TRBJ2-7; 7 bases match TRBD2. Germline CDR1 and CDR2: MGHRA and YSYEKL. Unmatched junction bases numbered 8, after V lost 3 bases and J lost 0 bases. There are 16 residues in the CDR3. The CDR3 spells CASSQEWRESSYEQYF. In DNA, the CDR3 is TGCGCCAGCAGCCAGGAGTGGCGGGAGAGCTCCTACGAGCAGTACTTC.

Concerning this clone: This CDR3 is also generated by other DNA sequences in the sample. V usage is TRBV6-1 and J usage is TRBJ1-2; D is perhaps TRBD1 (6 bases). Germline assignment: CDR1 MNHNS and CDR2 SASEGT. With 2 bases removed from V and 2 bases from J, the gap between germline ends came to 6 bases. The CDR3 runs to 13 residues. CDR3 DNA: TGTGCCAGCAGTGAAACAGGGAACTATGGCTACACCTTC. Protein sequence: CASSETGNYGYTF.

The chain is built from TRBV10-3 and TRBJ2-7, with 7 bases that match TRBD1. The CDR3 consists of 16 residues. The germline V gene encodes CDR1 ENHRY and CDR2 SYGVKD. The junction had 7 bases not matched to a gene; V was cut back by 1 base and J by 1 base. The CDR3 loop reads CAISEWDRPGSYEQYF. The CDR3 coding sequence is TGTGCCATCAGTGAGTGGGACAGACCTGGGTCCTACGAGCAGTACTTC.

The chain couples TRBV18 to TRBJ1-1; weak D call: TRBD1 (5 bases). The germline V and J ends were trimmed by 3 bases and 8 bases, with 25 bases remaining between them. There are 17 residues in the CDR3. From germline, CDR1 is KGHSH and CDR2 LQKENI. CDR3 nucleotide sequence: TGTGCCAGCTCACCTTACGCGGTTTGGGACGGGAGCGCGGAAGCTTTCTTT. Translation: CASSPYAVWDGSAEAFF. Drawing the rest from reference TRBV18 and TRBJ1-1, the complete variable domain is NAGVMQNPRHLVRRRGQEARLRCSPMKGHSHVYWYRQLPEEGLKFMVYLQKENIIDESGMPKERFSAEFPKEGPSILRIQQVVRGDSAAYFCASSPYAVWDGSAEAFFGQGTRLTVV.

This chain joins TRBV20-1 and TRBJ2-7; D possibly corresponds to TRBD2 (6 bases). Trimming cost V 3 bases and J 3 bases, with 15 bases left between them. The germline CDR1 and CDR2 sequences are DFQATT and SNEGSKA (reference sequence). The CDR3 is 14 amino acids. For the CDR3, the DNA is TGCAGTGCTAGTCCCCCCCGGGGGAGCTACGAGCAGTACTTC. Translated, it gives CSASPPRGSYEQYF.

The chain couples TRBV5-4 to TRBJ1-4; 7 bases are shared with TRBD1. Germline lookup yields CDR1 SGHNT and CDR2 YYREEE (reference sequence). V was pared by 2 bases and J by 8 bases, with 9 bases of the junction left unmatched. The CDR3 has 15 residues. The CDR3 sequence is CASSFWRQGSEKLFF. Written as DNA, the CDR3 is TGTGCCAGCAGCTTTTGGAGACAGGGAAGCGAAAAACTGTTTTTT.

This sequence joins TRBV9 and TRBJ1-3; D is unresolved. V was clipped by 4 bases and J by 3 bases, with 8 bases between them. The CDR3 covers 13 residues. Germline CDR1 and CDR2: SGDLS and YYNGEE. The DNA for the CDR3 is TGTGCCAGCAGCCCCAAGAGTGGAAACACCATATATTTT. Translating it yields CASSPKSGNTIYF.

J is TRBJ2-4 and V is TRBV10-1; D is possibly TRBD1 (6 bases). V lost 5 bases and J lost 2, with 16 bases in between. CDR3 length equals 16 residues. Looked up from germline, CDR1 is WNHNN and CDR2 is SYGVQD (reference sequence). CDR3 sequence reads: CASSWGHAPSKNIQYF. The CDR3 nucleotides are TGCGCCAGCAGTTGGGGACACGCTCCGTCCAAAAACATTCAGTACTTC.

The chain is built from TRBV6-1 and TRBJ2-3, with D tentatively TRBD2 (6 bases). Germline CDR1 is MNHNS and CDR2 is SASEGT. The CDR3 is 16 amino acids. The V and J ends lost 2 bases and 0 bases respectively, with 12 bases between them. The CDR3 loop reads CASSELVGGSTDTQYF. The CDR3 region has the DNA TGTGCCAGCAGTGAATTGGTCGGGGGTAGCACAGATACGCAGTATTTT.

J is TRBJ2-3 and V is TRBV29-1; 7 bases match TRBD1. CDR1 SQVTM and CDR2 ANQGSEA come from the germline V gene. The CDR3 has 14 residues. Losses at the gene ends were 7 bases for V and 7 bases for J; bases not matched to a gene: 14. CDR3 bases: TGCAGCGCAAGAATAGACAGGGAGTATCATACGCAGTATTTT. The encoded protein is CSARIDREYHTQYF.

This chain connects TRBV3-1 (or the pseudogene TRBV3-2) to TRBJ2-2; 12 bases agree with TRBD1. The CDR3 sequence is 20 residues long. V was pared by 2 bases and J by 8 bases, with 18 bases of the junction left unmatched. CDR1 LGHDT and CDR2 YNNKEL come from the germline V gene (reference sequence). The DNA for the CDR3 is TGTGCCAGCAGCCAACCCCAAGGGGAGGGACAGGGGGCTACTCTGGGGGAGCTGTTTTTT. It codes for CASSQPQGEGQGATLGELFF.

The chain carries TRBV10-3 and TRBJ1-5; 11 bases are shared with TRBD1. Looked up from germline, CDR1 is ENHRY and CDR2 is SYGVKD. Unmatched junction bases numbered 4, after V lost 2 bases and J lost 7 bases. This CDR3 region has 15 residues. CDR3: CAISEVGQGAQPQHF. CDR3 in DNA: TGTGCCATCAGTGAGGTTGGACAGGGGGCCCAGCCCCAGCATTTT.

The gene calls are TRBV19 and TRBJ1-2; a weak D match, TRBD1 (6 bases). V gave up 7 bases and J gave up 4 bases, with 13 bases separating them. This CDR3 is built from 13 residues. Germline-derived CDR1 and CDR2 are LNHDA and SQIVND (reference sequence). The DNA for the CDR3 is TGTGCCAGTACTAGGACAGAGACCTATGGCTACACCTTC. This translates into CASTRTETYGYTF.

V gene TRBV2 combines with J gene TRBJ1-1; no clear D. Germline CDR1 reads SNHLY; CDR2 reads FYNNEI. V dropped 8 bases and J dropped 1 base, with 11 bases sitting between them. The CDR3 spans 13 residues. The chain's CDR3 is CASRELTNTEAFF. In DNA form, the CDR3 reads TGTGCCAGCCGCGAGTTAACGAACACTGAAGCTTTCTTT.

CDR3 DNA: TGCGCCAGCAGCTTGCTGGTCGGGGGGCCCTACAATGAGCAGTTCTTC. As protein: CASSLLVGGPYNEQFF. The chain employs TRBV5-1 and TRBJ2-1; the D gene is possibly TRBD2 (7 bases). Trimming removed 1 base at V and 2 bases at J, with 13 bases between. Germline values: CDR1 SGHRS, CDR2 YFSETQ. The CDR3 spans 16 residues.

Regarding this clone: In the same sample, other DNA sequences code for this CDR3. The rearrangement joins TRBV9 to TRBJ2-2; no definite D call. Looked up from germline, CDR1 is SGDLS and CDR2 is YYNGEE. The CDR3 is made up of 13 amino acids. Trimming shortened V by 3 bases and J by 2 bases, and 5 bases separated the two germline ends. The CDR3 here is CASSGLNTGELFF. The DNA for the CDR3 is TGTGCCAGCAGCGGGCTCAACACCGGGGAGCTGTTTTTT.

The V call is TRBV29-1, the J call TRBJ2-7, with 9 nucleotides matching TRBD1. J gave up 6 bases and V 1 base, and 10 bases lay outside the gene matches. CDR1 and CDR2 (germline): SQVTM, ANQGSEA. The CDR3 runs to 15 residues. The CDR3 is CSVEAPGQGGIEQYF. The CDR3 bases are TGCAGCGTTGAAGCCCCGGGACAGGGAGGGATCGAGCAGTACTTC.

The chain links TRBV5-6 to TRBJ1-3; a weak D match, TRBD1 (6 bases). Germline V gene sequence: CDR1 SGHDT, CDR2 YYEEEE. The CDR3 totals 14 residues. V was trimmed by 4 bases and J by 3 bases, leaving 11 bases between them. The DNA of the CDR3 is TGTGCCAGCAGCCCACAGGGAATTGGAAACACCATATATTTT. This gives the protein CASSPQGIGNTIYF.

The chain has TRBV5-1 and TRBJ1-2; 9 bases match TRBD1. The V and J ends lost 5 bases and 2 bases, in that order; junction bases with no gene match: 4. The V gene's germline CDR1 is SGHRS and CDR2 YFSETQ. This CDR3 contains 14 residues. This CDR3 is CASRGTGLNYGYTF. DNA of the CDR3: TGCGCCAGCAGGGGGACAGGGCTCAACTATGGCTACACCTTC.

V and J are TRBV9 and TRBJ1-6, with 9 bases matching TRBD1. The germline V gene encodes CDR1 SGDLS and CDR2 YYNGEE. The CDR3 is made up of 17 amino acids. V trimming: 0 bases; J trimming: 9 bases; junction bases outside the gene matches: 10. CDR3 DNA: TGTGCCAGCAGCGTAGATGGTACCGGGACAGGGTCTTCACCCCTCCACTTT. It translates to CASSVDGTGTGSSPLHF.

The chain links TRBV11-2 to TRBJ2-2; tentatively, D is TRBD1 (6 bases). Germline V CDR1 and CDR2: SGHAT, FQNNGV. Trimming removed 4 bases from V and 5 bases from J, with 14 bases in between. The CDR3 contains 15 residues. Here the CDR3 reads CASSSGQPTTGELFF. For the CDR3, the DNA is TGTGCCAGCAGCTCCGGACAGCCTACGACCGGGGAGCTGTTTTTT.

The chain uses TRBV5-6 and TRBJ1-1, with TRBD1 matching over 9 bases. Germline V lookup: CDR1 SGHDT, CDR2 YYEEEE. The length of the CDR3 is 16 residues. V was clipped by 4 bases and J by 1 base; unmatched bases: 8. CDR3 loop: CASSRPGQGSNTEAFF. CDR3 in DNA: TGTGCCAGCAGCCGTCCGGGACAGGGATCGAACACTGAAGCTTTCTTT.

This chain uses TRBV19 with TRBJ2-3; 12 nucleotides agree with TRBD2. CDR3 length: 14 amino acids. V dropped 8 bases and J dropped 3; count of bases not matched to a gene: 3. Germline V CDR1 and CDR2: LNHDA, SQIVND (reference sequence). This CDR3 reads CASRLAGATDTQYF. The DNA for the CDR3 is TGTGCCAGTCGACTAGCGGGGGCTACAGATACGCAGTATTTT.

The chain employs TRBV24-1 and TRBJ2-2; 9 nucleotides line up with TRBD1. V shed 1 base, J shed 7 bases, and the junction held 9 bases outside the gene matches. The CDR3 spans 17 residues. Per the germline V gene, CDR1 is KGHDR and CDR2 is SFDVKD. CDR3 in DNA: TGTGCCACCAGTGATTTCGGGACAGGGTCATTTGGCGGGGAGCTGTTTTTT. Translation: CATSDFGTGSFGGELFF.

The chain couples TRBV4-2 to TRBJ2-1; D perhaps matches TRBD1 (6 bases). The V end was cut by 2 bases, the J end by 4 bases, with 15 bases between. From germline, CDR1 is LGHNA and CDR2 YNFKEQ. CDR3 length: 16 residues. CDR3 sequence: CASSQPPLGQYNEQFF. The CDR3 DNA follows: TGTGCCAGCAGCCAACCCCCCCTCGGACAGTACAATGAGCAGTTCTTC.

V usage is TRBV5-8 and J usage is TRBJ2-1, with D unclear. V lost 4 bases, J lost 1 base, and 9 bases lay in between. This CDR3 contains 14 residues. The germline gives CDR1 SGHTS, CDR2 YDEGEE. The CDR3 loop is CASSADLSYNEQFF. The CDR3 bases are TGTGCCAGCAGCGCGGATCTTTCCTACAATGAGCAGTTCTTC.